These T cell receptor beta chains were read from a single sample in a study of early T cells in non-severe SARS-CoV-2 infection. One entry per CDR3 protein results from TCRdb running MiXCR on the 5' RACE reads. Of 25,000 to 30,000 distinct CDR3 sequences in the sample, 4% to 5% are singletons; the top ten hold around 4.5%. The sample was whole blood. The receptor source for this set is an adult who was a healthcare worker with PCR-confirmed SARS-CoV-2 infection or an uninfected control (not recorded which). Both conserved end residues are part of each CDR3. Fields, in order: J gene, D gene, clone size, V gene, CDR3 protein, CDR3 DNA. The D gene is left open where the match is weak. Some rows have no size entry. The others give once, few or many, or a class for an expanded clone.

TRBJ2-1 | . | few | TRBV4-2 | CASSQDKARGEQFF | TGTGCCAGCAGCCAAGATAAGGCCCGGGGTGAGCAGTTCTTC
TRBJ2-7 | . | many | TRBV28 | CASSFPSGQIRGPYEQYF | TGTGCCAGCAGTTTCCCCAGTGGACAGATTCGGGGACCATACGAGCAGTACTTC
TRBJ2-7 | TRBD2 | few | TRBV7-9 | CASSPSAGGPLGEQYF | TGTGCCAGCAGCCCATCAGCGGGAGGACCGCTCGGCGAGCAGTACTTC
TRBJ1-2 | . | many | TRBV5-6 | CASSLAPGANYGYTF | TGTGCCAGCAGCTTGGCCCCGGGAGCTAACTATGGCTACACCTTC
TRBJ2-1 | . | many | TRBV7-2 | CASSRNVGTNEQFF | TGTGCCAGCAGCCGCAATGTCGGCACCAATGAGCAGTTCTTC
TRBJ2-5 | TRBD1 | many | TRBV29-1 | CSVDNLDRQETQYF | TGCAGCGTTGATAACTTGGACAGGCAAGAGACCCAGTACTTC
TRBJ1-1 | . | many | TRBV9 | CASSPQIGMNTEAFF | TGTGCCAGCAGCCCCCAAATCGGAATGAACACTGAAGCTTTCTTT
TRBJ2-7 | . | many | TRBV7-9 | CASRDYRDEQYF | TGTGCCAGCAGAGATTACAGGGACGAGCAGTACTTC
TRBJ2-1 | . | many | TRBV28 | CASSFLADGNEQFF | TGTGCCAGCAGTTTCTTGGCGGACGGCAATGAGCAGTTCTTC
TRBJ1-2 | . | . | TRBV7-9 | CASSSQSCGGNGYTF | TGTGCCAGCAGCTCCCAAAGTTGCGGGGGAAATGGCTACACCTTC
TRBJ1-6 | . | . | TRBV28 | CASSQDGNSPLHF | TGTGCCAGCAGCCAGGACGGGAATTCACCCCTCCACTTT
TRBJ2-7 | . | . | TRBV4-2 | CASSQERGYEQYF | TGTGCCAGCAGCCAAGAGAGGGGGTACGAGCAGTACTTC
TRBJ2-7 | TRBD2 | few | TRBV5-1 | CASSLGTSGLSYEQYF | TGCGCCAGCAGCTTGGGGACTAGCGGCCTCTCCTACGAGCAGTACTTC
TRBJ2-3 | . | medium-sized | TRBV3-1 | CASSQVQGHADTQYF | TGTGCCAGCAGCCAAGTTCAGGGGCACGCGGATACGCAGTATTTT
TRBJ2-3 | TRBD2 | . | TRBV12-3/TRBV12-4 | CASSPGLAGGRDTQYF | TGTGCCAGCAGCCCGGGACTAGCGGGGGGCCGGGATACGCAGTATTTT
TRBJ2-1 | . | medium-sized | TRBV20-1 | CSASSHRDSDNEQFF | TGCAGTGCTAGTTCCCACCGGGACTCCGACAATGAGCAGTTCTTC
TRBJ2-2 | . | many | TRBV5-1 | CASSPIEGTGELFF | TGCGCCAGCAGCCCGATCGAAGGGACCGGGGAGCTGTTTTTT
TRBJ2-1 | TRBD2 | few | TRBV3-1 | CASRTGTSGGQQFF | TGTGCCAGCAGAACCGGGACTAGCGGGGGCCAGCAGTTCTTC
TRBJ1-2 | . | . | TRBV20-1 | CSARDYNDIHYGYTF | TGCAGTGCTAGAGACTATAACGACATCCACTATGGCTACACCTTC
TRBJ2-1 | TRBD2 | many | TRBV5-1 | CASSSGTSDTEQFF | TGCGCCAGCAGCTCCGGGACTAGCGACACTGAGCAGTTCTTC
TRBJ2-3 | . | . | TRBV20-1 | CSAQEGGPTDTQYF | TGCAGTGCGCAGGAAGGGGGGCCGACAGATACGCAGTATTTT
TRBJ2-5 | TRBD2 | many | TRBV11-2 | CASSLIVGTNWKTQYF | TGTGCCAGCAGCTTAATCGTTGGGACTAATTGGAAAACCCAGTACTTC
TRBJ2-1 | . | many | TRBV7-2 | CAKRLIGGRRNYNEQFF | TGTGCCAAAAGATTAATTGGTGGCAGGCGGAACTACAATGAGCAGTTCTTC